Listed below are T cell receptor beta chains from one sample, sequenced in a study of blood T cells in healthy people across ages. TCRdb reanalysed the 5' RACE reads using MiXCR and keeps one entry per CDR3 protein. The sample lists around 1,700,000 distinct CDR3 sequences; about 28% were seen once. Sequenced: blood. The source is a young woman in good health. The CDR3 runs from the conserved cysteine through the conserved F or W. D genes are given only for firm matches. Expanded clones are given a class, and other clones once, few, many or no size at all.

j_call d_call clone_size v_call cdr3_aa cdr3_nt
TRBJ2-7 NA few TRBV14 CAGSQEPRFSYEQYF TGTGCCGGCAGCCAAGAACCTCGGTTCTCCTACGAGCAGTACTTC
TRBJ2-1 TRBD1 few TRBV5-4 CASSLGGTGNDEQFF TGTGCCAGCAGCTTAGGGGGGACAGGGAACGATGAGCAGTTCTTC
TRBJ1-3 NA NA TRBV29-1 CSVQSILGNTIYF TGCAGCGTCCAGTCAATCCTTGGAAACACCATATATTTT
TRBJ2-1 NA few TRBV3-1 CASTGRSVDEQFF TGTGCCAGCACCGGGAGAAGTGTGGATGAGCAGTTCTTC
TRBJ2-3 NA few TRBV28 CASRSRVGDTQYF TGTGCCAGCAGGAGCAGGGTGGGAGATACGCAGTATTTT
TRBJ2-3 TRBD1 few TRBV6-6 CASRPGTGMTDTQYF TGTGCCAGCAGGCCCGGGACAGGGATGACAGATACGCAGTATTTT
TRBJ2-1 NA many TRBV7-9 CASSFYGNEQFF TGTGCCAGCAGCTTCTACGGGAATGAGCAGTTCTTC
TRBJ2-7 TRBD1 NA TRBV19 CASSKRDRSYEQYF TGTGCCAGTAGTAAACGGGACAGAAGCTACGAGCAGTACTTC
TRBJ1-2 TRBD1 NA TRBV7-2 CASSLGGQVYDYGYTF TGTGCCAGCAGCTTAGGGGGACAGGTATACGACTATGGCTACACCTTC
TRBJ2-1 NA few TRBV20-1 CSAQDYNEQFF TGCAGTGCCCAGGACTACAATGAGCAGTTCTTC
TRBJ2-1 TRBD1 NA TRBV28 CASTPPGTGGGEQFF TGTGCCAGCACTCCTCCCGGGACAGGGGGCGGTGAGCAGTTCTTC
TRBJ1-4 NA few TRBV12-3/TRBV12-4 CASSDPGLLNEKLFF TGTGCCAGCAGCGATCCGGGACTGTTAAATGAAAAACTGTTTTTT
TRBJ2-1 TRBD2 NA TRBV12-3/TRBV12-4 CASRPFWTGGIDEQFF TGTGCCAGCAGGCCTTTCTGGACGGGAGGGATCGATGAGCAGTTCTTC
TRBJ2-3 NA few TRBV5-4 CASSLGRDDTQYF TGTGCCAGCAGCTTGGGGAGGGATGATACGCAGTATTTT
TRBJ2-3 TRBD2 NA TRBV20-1 CSARGGTTTDTQYF TGCAGTGCTAGGGGAGGGACTACAACAGATACGCAGTATTTT
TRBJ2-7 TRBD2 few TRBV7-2 CASSRTTSGYEQYF TGTGCCAGCAGCAGGACAACTAGCGGTTACGAGCAGTACTTC
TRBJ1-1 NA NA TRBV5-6 CASSPQGLGAFF TGTGCCAGCAGCCCACAGGGACTAGGAGCTTTCTTT
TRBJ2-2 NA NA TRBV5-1 CASSLDSRWNTGELFF TGCGCCAGCAGCTTGGATTCCCGCTGGAACACCGGGGAGCTGTTTTTT
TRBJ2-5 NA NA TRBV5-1 CASSTFSLPQETQYF TGCGCTAGCAGCACCTTTTCGTTACCACAAGAGACCCAGTACTTC
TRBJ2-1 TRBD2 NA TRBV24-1 CATMGTSGTESNEQFF TGTGCCACCATGGGGACTAGCGGGACAGAAAGCAATGAGCAGTTCTTC
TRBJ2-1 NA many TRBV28 CASNSVVRGQYNEQFF TGTGCCAGCAATTCCGTAGTCCGGGGGCAATACAATGAGCAGTTCTTC
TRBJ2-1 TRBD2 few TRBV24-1 CATSDPGLAGETSYNEQFF TGTGCCACCAGTGATCCGGGACTAGCGGGGGAGACCTCCTACAATGAGCAGTTCTTC
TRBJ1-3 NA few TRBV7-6 CASSLAVPGKTGNTIYF TGTGCCAGCAGCTTAGCGGTCCCGGGAAAGACTGGAAACACCATATATTTT
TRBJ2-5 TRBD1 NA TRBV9 CASSEGPGDRQYF TGTGCCAGCAGCGAGGGGCCCGGGGACAGGCAGTACTTC
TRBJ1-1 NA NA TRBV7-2 CASSAYRIEAFF TGTGCCAGCAGCGCATATCGTATCGAAGCTTTCTTT
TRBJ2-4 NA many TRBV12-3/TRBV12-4 CASTRTTPYIQYF TGTGCCAGCACACGGACTACGCCTTACATTCAGTACTTC
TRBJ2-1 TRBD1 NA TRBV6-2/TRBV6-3 CASSDTGQGDNEQFF TGTGCCAGCAGTGATACGGGACAGGGGGACAATGAGCAGTTCTTC
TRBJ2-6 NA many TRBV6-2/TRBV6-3 CASSYSAHVAAGANVLTF TGTGCCAGCAGTTACTCCGCCCACGTGGCCGCTGGGGCCAACGTCCTGACTTTC
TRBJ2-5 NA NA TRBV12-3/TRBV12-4 CAGSSRAIETQYF TGTGCCGGCAGTTCGCGGGCAATAGAGACCCAGTACTTC
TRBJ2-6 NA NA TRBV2 CASRAPGAGYSGANVLTF TGTGCCAGCAGGGCCCCTGGTGCGGGGTACTCTGGGGCCAACGTCCTGACTTTC
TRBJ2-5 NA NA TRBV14 CASSHSGNRKETQYF TGTGCCAGCAGCCACTCAGGGAACAGGAAAGAGACCCAGTACTTC
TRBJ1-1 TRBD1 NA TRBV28 CASSPGDRENTEAFF TGTGCCAGCAGTCCCGGGGACAGGGAGAACACTGAAGCTTTCTTT
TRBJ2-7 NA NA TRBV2 CASSEKFDRRSSYNEQYF TGTGCCAGCAGTGAAAAGTTCGATAGGCGTAGCTCCTACAATGAGCAGTACTTC